This entry features one TCR beta chain sequence. This record comes from a study of blood T cell repertoires in COVID-19. The CDR3 is 14 residues long. Looked up from germline, CDR1 is SGDLS and CDR2 is YYNGEE. V lost 0 bases and J lost 5, with 11 bases in between. This table comes from immunoSEQ multiplex PCR, and its TCRdb copy is limited to in-frame clones, with some not included. This sample has 200,000 or so clones, with approximately 81% found just once. The chain couples TRBV9 to TRBJ1-2, with a possible D match to TRBD1 (5 bases). The sample was peripheral blood. The clonotype comes from an older woman who had recovered from COVID-19. The CDR3 protein is CASSVDGTPYGYTF. In DNA form, the CDR3 reads TGTGCCAGCAGCGTAGATGGGACTCCATATGGCTACACCTTC.